The 12 T cell receptor beta chains in this list originate from one sample, sequenced in a study of regulatory and conventional T cells in RAG deficiency. The table came from immunoSEQ multiplex PCR; TCRdb's copy has only in-frame clones and leaves some out. In the table there are more than 10,000 clones, roughly 93% of which are singletons. Genomic DNA came from blood conventional CD4+ T cells gated CD25-low CD127-high. This sample was also put to use in a study of regulatory T cells. As reported in that work: The PCR used 52 TRBV and 13 TRBJ primers.

The sample was CD4+ effector T cells sorted from blood. These receptors were collected from a human donor in good health.

This chain links TRBV29-1 with TRBJ2-5; D is unclear. The CDR3 is 13 amino acids. CDR1 and CDR2 from the germline V gene are SQVTM and ANQGSEA. V was trimmed by 5 bases and J by 1 base, leaving 11 bases between them. The chain's CDR3 is CSVPEKAQETQYF. The DNA for the CDR3 is TGCAGCGTTCCGGAGAAGGCCCAAGAGACCCAGTACTTC.

The V gene is TRBV14, the J gene TRBJ1-1; D is unclear. This CDR3 has 13 residues. Germline-derived CDR1 and CDR2 are SGHDN and FVKESK. V lost 2 bases, J lost 10 bases, and 14 bases lay in between. The DNA of the CDR3 is TGTGCCAGCAGCCAACTTTCCCGGCAGACAGCTTTCTTT. This gives the protein CASSQLSRQTAFF.

The gene calls are TRBV2 and TRBJ2-5, with 11 bases identical to TRBD2. The DNA end is a closer match to TRBJ2-7, so the J assignment may be wrong. CDR1 is SNHLY, CDR2 FYNNEI, per germline. This CDR3 region has 14 residues. This CDR3 reads CASYSGGADYEQYF. CDR3 in DNA: TGTGCCAGCTATAGCGGGGGGGCCGACTACGAGCAGTACTTC.

The chain has TRBV7-2 and TRBJ2-3, with 9 nucleotides matching TRBD2. V lost 2 bases and J lost 0; bases outside the gene matches: 0. This CDR3 comprises 15 residues. Per the germline V gene, CDR1 is SGHTA and CDR2 is FQGNSA. The CDR3 region is CASSLLAGSTDTQYF. CDR3 nucleotide sequence: TGTGCCAGCAGCTTACTAGCGGGGAGCACAGATACGCAGTATTTT.

This clone was seen more than once but under ten times. The rearrangement links TRBV6-1 to TRBJ2-7; D is unclear. From germline, CDR1 is MNHNS and CDR2 SASEGT. The V end was cut by 6 bases, the J end by 1 base, with 16 bases between. CDR3 length: 15 amino acids. The CDR3 DNA reads as TGTGCCAGCAGCGCAGTCTCCTTTAAGTCCTACGAGCAGTACTTC. Its protein product is CASSAVSFKSYEQYF.

The rearrangement joins TRBV18 to TRBJ2-2, with D uncertain. This CDR3 spans 14 amino acids. V was pared by 2 bases and J by 5 bases, with 9 bases between. Germline values: CDR1 KGHSH, CDR2 LQKENI. This chain's CDR3 is CASSPKDGTGELFF. DNA of the CDR3: TGTGCCAGCTCACCAAAGGACGGAACCGGGGAGCTGTTTTTT.

V gene TRBV5-1 combines with J gene TRBJ1-4; 9 positions agree with TRBD1. V dropped 3 bases and J dropped 7; count of bases not matched to a gene: 4. There are 14 residues in the CDR3. The germline gives CDR1 SGHRS, CDR2 YFSETQ. CDR3 region: CASSSQGAGEKLFF. CDR3 in DNA: TGCGCCAGCAGCTCACAGGGGGCCGGTGAAAAACTGTTTTTT.

The chain employs TRBV2 and TRBJ2-5, with D unclear. CDR1 is SNHLY, CDR2 FYNNEI, per germline. Trimming shortened V by 7 bases and J by 5 bases, and 8 bases separated the two germline ends. The CDR3 is made up of 11 amino acids. The CDR3 sequence: CASTTSETQYF. The CDR3, as DNA: TGTGCCAGCACGACGTCGGAGACCCAGTACTTC. The full variable domain, rest sourced from reference TRBV2 and TRBJ2-5, is EPEVTQTPSHQVTQMGQEVILRCVPISNHLYFYWYRQILGQKVEFLVSFYNNEISEKSEIFDDQFSVERPDGSNFTLKIRSTKLEDSAMYFCASTTSETQYFGPGTRLLVL.

The gene calls are TRBV7-8 and TRBJ1-1; D remains unclear. Germline V lookup: CDR1 SGHVS, CDR2 FQNEAQ. V was pared by 7 bases and J by 2 bases, with 14 bases between. This CDR3 has 14 residues. CDR3 amino acids: CASNRAGDNTEAFF. The DNA for the CDR3 is TGTGCCAGCAACCGAGCAGGCGATAACACTGAAGCTTTCTTT.

The rearrangement joins TRBV20-1 to TRBJ2-7; no firm D call. There are 11 residues in the CDR3. CDR1 is DFQATT and CDR2 is SNEGSKA in the germline V gene (reference sequence). Trimming pared 2 bases from V and 1 base from J, leaving 3 bases between. The CDR3 DNA reads as TGCAGTGCTAGACAGTCCTACGAGCAGTACTTC. This gives the protein CSARQSYEQYF.

This rearrangement joins TRBV18 to TRBJ1-3; 12 nucleotides line up with TRBD1. Looked up from germline, CDR1 is KGHSH and CDR2 is LQKENI. Trimming took 2 bases from V and 0 from J; bases not matched to a gene: 11. The CDR3 covers 20 residues. Written as DNA, the CDR3 is TGTGCCAGCTCACCAATCCGGGACAGGGGGCTTGTCAGCTCTGGAAACACCATATATTTT. Protein sequence: CASSPIRDRGLVSSGNTIYF.

The chain uses TRBV27 and TRBJ2-2, with TRBD1 identical over 8 bases. Trimming at V came to 3 bases and at J to 8 bases, leaving 11 bases not matched to a gene. This CDR3 has 16 residues. Germline V gene lookup returns CDR1 MNHEY and CDR2 SMNVEV (reference sequence). In nucleotides, the CDR3 is TGTGCCAGCAGTTTCGGACAGGGAAGAGTAGCTGGGGAGCTGTTTTTT. Translated: CASSFGQGRVAGELFF.